The rows below give T cell receptor beta chains drawn from one sample of a study of cytomegalovirus exposure and HLA in healthy donors. This table comes from immunoSEQ multiplex PCR, and its TCRdb copy is limited to in-frame clones, with some not included. The sample records around 220,000 clones, over 80% being singletons. Sequenced: PBMCs. These receptors were taken from a woman aged 30 to 39 in good health and CMV-seropositive. Both conserved end residues are part of each CDR3. A D gene is named only where the DNA matches it firmly. Rows give clone size only sometimes, using once, few, many, or a class for an expanded clone.

v_call	clone_size	d_call	j_call	cdr3_nt	cdr3_aa
TRBV5-6	NA	NA	TRBJ1-2	TGTGCCAGCAGGCCGGATGGGACTGTGGGGTATGGCTACACCTTC	CASRPDGTVGYGYTF
TRBV2	few	NA	TRBJ1-2	TGTGCCAGCAGTGAATCTGGACACCTTCATGGCTACACCTTC	CASSESGHLHGYTF
TRBV18	NA	NA	TRBJ1-2	TGTGCCAGCTCACCACCAGTTCGGGGTCCTAACTATGGCTACACCTTC	CASSPPVRGPNYGYTF
TRBV28	NA	NA	TRBJ1-2	TGTGCCAGCAGCCTCACAGATAACTATGGCTACACCTTC	CASSLTDNYGYTF
TRBV7-2	NA	NA	TRBJ2-3	TGTGCCAGCAGCTTAGACGGCTACCGCTGGGGCACAGATACGCAGTATTTT	CASSLDGYRWGTDTQYF
TRBV10-1	NA	TRBD1	TRBJ1-2	TGCGCCAGCAGTGAGTCTAGAGCCGGGACAGGGGGCCTTGGCTACACCTTC	CASSESRAGTGGLGYTF
TRBV11-2	NA	NA	TRBJ2-7	TGTGCCAGCAGCTCCCCCAGGCTGGTCGAGCAGTACTTC	CASSSPRLVEQYF
TRBV2	NA	TRBD2	TRBJ2-1	TGTGCCAGCATCGACTGGGCCCTAGCGGGAGCGGAGTTCTTC	CASIDWALAGAEFF
TRBV5-1	NA	TRBD2	TRBJ2-7	TGCGCCAGCAGCGAGGGACTAGCCCACGAGCAGTACTTC	CASSEGLAHEQYF
TRBV5-1	NA	NA	TRBJ2-7	TGCGCCAGCAGCCTCGAGGGTGCCGAGCAGTACTTC	CASSLEGAEQYF
TRBV28	once	TRBD1	TRBJ1-1	TGTGCCAGCAGGGCGCGGGACAGGGGCGGAACTGAAGCTTTCTTT	CASRARDRGGTEAFF
TRBV10-2	few	NA	TRBJ2-7	TGCGCCAGCAGTGAGAGTCGGCAGCCCTACGAGCAGTACTTC	CASSESRQPYEQYF
TRBV25-1	few	NA	TRBJ1-2	TGTGCCAGCAGTGAGGCAGGCTATGGCTACACCTTC	CASSEAGYGYTF
TRBV9	NA	NA	TRBJ2-5	TGTGCCAGCAGCCCGCCTGACCGGGCCGAGGAGACCCAGTACTTC	CASSPPDRAEETQYF
TRBV7-9	NA	NA	TRBJ1-1	TGTGCCAGCAGCTTAGGAGAAGTGAACACTGAAGCTTTCTTT	CASSLGEVNTEAFF
TRBV6-1	NA	TRBD2	TRBJ2-3	TGTGCCAGCAGAAGCGGGAGGTCCGGCACAGATACGCAGTATTTT	CASRSGRSGTDTQYF
TRBV7-2	few	TRBD1	TRBJ2-3	TGTGCCAGCAGCTATCTACCGGGACAGGGGGCGACAGATACGCAGTATTTT	CASSYLPGQGATDTQYF
TRBV7-9	NA	TRBD1	TRBJ1-1	TGTGCCAGCAGTGGGACAGCAACTGAAGCTTTCTTT	CASSGTATEAFF
TRBV6-1	NA	TRBD1	TRBJ2-1	TGTGCCAGCAGTGAAGTAGCCTCCACGAGACAGGGGTGGGACAATGAGCAGTTCTTC	CASSEVASTRQGWDNEQFF
TRBV9	NA	NA	TRBJ1-5	TGTGCCAGCATCTTTGACAGGAGGGATCAGCCCCAGCATTTT	CASIFDRRDQPQHF
TRBV30	few	TRBD1	TRBJ2-7	TGTGCCTGGAGTACTGGGACAGGGGCCTACGAGCAGTACTTC	CAWSTGTGAYEQYF
TRBV6-5	NA	NA	TRBJ1-1	TGTGCCAGCAGTTCAGACAGGAAGAACACTGAAGCTTTCTTT	CASSSDRKNTEAFF
TRBV5-1	NA	NA	TRBJ1-1	TGCGCCAGCAGCTTGGTCCCGAACACTGAAGCTTTCTTT	CASSLVPNTEAFF
TRBV6-1	once	NA	TRBJ1-1	TGTGCCAGCAGTCAACAGGGTCGGAACACTGAAGCTTTCTTT	CASSQQGRNTEAFF
TRBV27	NA	NA	TRBJ2-2	TGTGCCAGCAGCCCTAGGAAGGGGGAGCTGTTTTTT	CASSPRKGELFF
TRBV28	once	NA	TRBJ1-4	TGTGCCGGATCCCCGTCGGCAACTAATGAAAAACTGTTTTTT	CAGSPSATNEKLFF
TRBV7-6	once	TRBD2	TRBJ2-1	TGTGCCAGCAGCGGGACTATCGGGACTAGCGCTGAGCAGTTCTTC	CASSGTIGTSAEQFF
TRBV7-2	NA	NA	TRBJ2-3	TGTGCCAGCAGCTTAGTTTCTATATTGGACAAGGAGCAGTATTTT	CASSLVSILDKEQYF
TRBV6-1	NA	NA	TRBJ2-7	TGTGCCAGCAGCTATACTAGCTACGAGCAGTACTTC	CASSYTSYEQYF
TRBV6-6	few	TRBD2	TRBJ2-1	TGTGCCACCTCCCTAGCGGGAGGCAATGAGCAGTTCTTC	CATSLAGGNEQFF
TRBV2	NA	NA	TRBJ2-3	TGTGCCAGCAGTGGGGGGCGGAGCACAGATACGCAGTATTTT	CASSGGRSTDTQYF
TRBV4-1	NA	NA	TRBJ1-1	TGCGCCAGCAGCCAAGGGGGGGTTCACACTGAAGCTTTCTTT	CASSQGGVHTEAFF
TRBV29-1	NA	TRBD2	TRBJ2-7	TGCAGCGTTGAGTTAGGTAGCGGGAGGGATAGCTCCTACGAGCAGTACTTC	CSVELGSGRDSSYEQYF
TRBV4-2	NA	TRBD2	TRBJ2-1	TGTGCCAGCAGCCCCTTGACTAGCGCCTCCTACAATGAGCAGTTCTTC	CASSPLTSASYNEQFF